This T cell receptor beta chain was identified during a study of OX40 agonist ivuxolimab in advanced cancers. Study at large: The patients' treatment was ivuxolimab, an agonistic anti-OX40 (CD134) antibody.

Assay used: immunoSEQ multiplex PCR; TCRdb lists only in-frame clones, some missing. In the table there are roughly 70,000 clones, 80% to 90% of which are singletons. Unmatched junction bases numbered 7, after V lost 3 bases and J lost 3 bases. Germline CDR1 is MNHEY and CDR2 is SVGAGI. The CDR3 extends over 16 amino acids. The receptor's source is an adult with an advanced solid tumor such as melanoma, head and neck, liver or kidney cancer. The gene calls are TRBV6-5 and TRBJ2-5, with TRBD2 matching 10 bases. The sequencing used CD4+ or CD8+ T cells sorted from blood, collected in a trial of the OX40 agonist ivuxolimab. Here the CDR3 reads CASSYGVAGGEETQYF. CDR3 in DNA: TGTGCCAGCAGTTATGGGGTAGCGGGGGGAGAAGAGACCCAGTACTTC.